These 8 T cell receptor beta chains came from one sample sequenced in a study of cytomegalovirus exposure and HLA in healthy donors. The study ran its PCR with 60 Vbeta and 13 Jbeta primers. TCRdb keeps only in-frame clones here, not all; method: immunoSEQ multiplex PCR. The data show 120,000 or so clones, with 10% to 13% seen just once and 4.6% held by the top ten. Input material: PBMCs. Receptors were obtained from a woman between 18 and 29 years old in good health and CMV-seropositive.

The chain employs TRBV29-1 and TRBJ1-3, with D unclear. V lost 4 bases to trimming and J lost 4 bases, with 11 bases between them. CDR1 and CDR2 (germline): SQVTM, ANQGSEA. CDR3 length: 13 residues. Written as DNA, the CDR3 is TGCAGCGTTGTAACTAACCAAGGAAACACCATATATTTT. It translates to CSVVTNQGNTIYF.

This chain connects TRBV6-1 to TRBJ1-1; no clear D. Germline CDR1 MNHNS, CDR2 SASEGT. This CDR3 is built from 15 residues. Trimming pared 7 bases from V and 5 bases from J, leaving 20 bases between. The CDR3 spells CASTLGNKRGTEAFF. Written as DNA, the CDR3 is TGTGCCAGCACCCTAGGAAACAAGCGTGGGACTGAAGCTTTCTTT.

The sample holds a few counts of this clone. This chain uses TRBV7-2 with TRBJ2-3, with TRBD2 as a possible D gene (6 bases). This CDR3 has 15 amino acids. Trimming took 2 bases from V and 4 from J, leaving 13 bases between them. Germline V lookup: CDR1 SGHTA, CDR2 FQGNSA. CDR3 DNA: TGTGCCAGCAGCTTAATGGGACTCATCTCAGATACGCAGTATTTT. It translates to CASSLMGLISDTQYF.

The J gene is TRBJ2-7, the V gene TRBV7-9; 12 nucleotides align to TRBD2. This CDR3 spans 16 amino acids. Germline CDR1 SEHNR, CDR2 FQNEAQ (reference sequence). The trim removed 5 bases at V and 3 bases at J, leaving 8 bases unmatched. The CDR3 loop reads CASSGTSGRNIYEQYF. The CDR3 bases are TGTGCCAGCAGCGGAACTAGCGGGAGGAACATCTACGAGCAGTACTTC.

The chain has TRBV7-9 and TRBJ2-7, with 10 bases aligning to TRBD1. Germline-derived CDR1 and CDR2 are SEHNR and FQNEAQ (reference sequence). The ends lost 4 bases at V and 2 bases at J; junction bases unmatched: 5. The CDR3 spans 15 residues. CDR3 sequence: CASSSGQGLTYEQYF. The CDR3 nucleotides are TGTGCCAGCAGCTCGGGACAGGGGCTAACCTACGAGCAGTACTTC.

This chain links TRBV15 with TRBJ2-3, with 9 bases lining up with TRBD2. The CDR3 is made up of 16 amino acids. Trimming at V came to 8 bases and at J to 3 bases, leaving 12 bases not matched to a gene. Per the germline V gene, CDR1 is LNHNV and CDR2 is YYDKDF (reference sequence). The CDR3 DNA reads TGTGCCACCTTAGCGGGAGAGTCATTTCGTACAGATACGCAGTATTTT. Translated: CATLAGESFRTDTQYF.

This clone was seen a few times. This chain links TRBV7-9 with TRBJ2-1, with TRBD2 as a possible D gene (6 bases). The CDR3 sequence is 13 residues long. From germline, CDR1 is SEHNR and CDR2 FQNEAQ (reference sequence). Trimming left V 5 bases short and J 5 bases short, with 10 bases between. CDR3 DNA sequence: TGTGCCAGCAGCGGTCTAGCGAACAATGAGCAGTTCTTC. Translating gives CASSGLANNEQFF.

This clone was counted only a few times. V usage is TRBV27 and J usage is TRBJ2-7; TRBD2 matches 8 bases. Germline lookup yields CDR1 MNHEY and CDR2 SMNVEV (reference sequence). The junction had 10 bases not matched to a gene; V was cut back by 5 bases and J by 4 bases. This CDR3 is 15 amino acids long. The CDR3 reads CASSLKPGLDYEQYF. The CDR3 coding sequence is TGTGCCAGCAGTCTTAAACCGGGACTAGATTACGAGCAGTACTTC.